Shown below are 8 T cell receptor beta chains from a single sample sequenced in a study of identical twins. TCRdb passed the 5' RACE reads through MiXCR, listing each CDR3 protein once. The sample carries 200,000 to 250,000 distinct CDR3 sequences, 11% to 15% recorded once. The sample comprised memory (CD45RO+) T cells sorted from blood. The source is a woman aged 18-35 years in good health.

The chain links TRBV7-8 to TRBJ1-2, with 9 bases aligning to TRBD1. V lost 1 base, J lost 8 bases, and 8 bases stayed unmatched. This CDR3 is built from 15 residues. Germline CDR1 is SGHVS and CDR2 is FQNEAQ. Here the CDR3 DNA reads TGTGCCAGCAGCTTAGGCTCGGGGACAGGGTTAGGCTACACCTTC. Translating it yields CASSLGSGTGLGYTF. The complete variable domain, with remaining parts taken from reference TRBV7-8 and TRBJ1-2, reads GAGVSQSPRYKVAKRGQDVALRCDPISGHVSLFWYQQALGQGPEFLTYFQNEAQLDKSGLPSDRFFAERPEGSVSTLKIQRTQQEDSAVYLCASSLGSGTGLGYTFGSGTRLTVV.

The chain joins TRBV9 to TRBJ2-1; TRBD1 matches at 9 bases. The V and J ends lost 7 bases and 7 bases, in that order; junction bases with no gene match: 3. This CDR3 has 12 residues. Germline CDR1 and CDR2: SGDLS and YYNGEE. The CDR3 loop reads CASGTGPNEQFF. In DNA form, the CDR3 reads TGTGCCAGCGGGACAGGGCCAAATGAGCAGTTCTTC.

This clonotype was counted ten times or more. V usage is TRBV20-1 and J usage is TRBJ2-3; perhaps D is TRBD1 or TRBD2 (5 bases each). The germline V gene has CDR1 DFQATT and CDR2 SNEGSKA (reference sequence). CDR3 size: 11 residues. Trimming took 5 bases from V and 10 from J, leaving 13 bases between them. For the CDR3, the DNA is TGCAGTGCTTCCGGGACCTTGGCGCAGTATTTT. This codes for CSASGTLAQYF.

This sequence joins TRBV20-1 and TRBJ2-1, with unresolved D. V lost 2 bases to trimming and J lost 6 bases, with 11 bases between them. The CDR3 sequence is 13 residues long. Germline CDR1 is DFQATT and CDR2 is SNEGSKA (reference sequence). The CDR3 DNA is TGCAGTGCTAGATATAGTATAGGCAATGAGCAGTTCTTC. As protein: CSARYSIGNEQFF.

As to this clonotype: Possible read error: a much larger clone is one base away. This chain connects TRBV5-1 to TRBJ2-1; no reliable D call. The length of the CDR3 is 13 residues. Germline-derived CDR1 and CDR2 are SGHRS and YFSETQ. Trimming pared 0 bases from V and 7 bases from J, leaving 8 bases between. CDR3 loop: CASSLARVNEQFF. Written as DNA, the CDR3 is TGCGCCAGCAGCTTGGCCAGAGTGAATGAGCAGTTCTTC.

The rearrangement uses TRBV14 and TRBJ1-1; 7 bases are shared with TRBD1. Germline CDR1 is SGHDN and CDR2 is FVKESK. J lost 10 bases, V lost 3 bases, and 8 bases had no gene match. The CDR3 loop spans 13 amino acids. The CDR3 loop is CASSQATGMGAFF. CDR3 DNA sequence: TGTGCCAGCAGCCAGGCGACAGGGATGGGAGCTTTCTTT.

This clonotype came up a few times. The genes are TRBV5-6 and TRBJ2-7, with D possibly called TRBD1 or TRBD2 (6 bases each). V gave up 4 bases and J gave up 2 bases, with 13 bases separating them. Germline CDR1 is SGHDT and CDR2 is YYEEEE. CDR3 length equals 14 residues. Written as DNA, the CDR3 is TGTGCCAGCAGCCGCTATAGGGGGGCCTACGAGCAGTACTTC. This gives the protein CASSRYRGAYEQYF.

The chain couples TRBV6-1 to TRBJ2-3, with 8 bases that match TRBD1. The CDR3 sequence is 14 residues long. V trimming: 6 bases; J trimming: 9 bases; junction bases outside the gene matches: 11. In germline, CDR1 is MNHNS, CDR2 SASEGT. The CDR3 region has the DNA TGTGCCAGCAGCCGGCAAACAGGGGGTGGGACGCAGTATTTT. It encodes CASSRQTGGGTQYF.